The present entry profiles one TCR beta chain with its context. Its target is not known. This record comes from a study of cytomegalovirus exposure and HLA in healthy donors. General study points: Compared with the roughly 670-donor mean, an Asian-associated ancestry cluster reportedly had fewer N-insertions, according to a later analysis. V- and J-gene trimming of TCR beta was linked (in a later analysis) to a missense DCLRE1C variant.

Both 60 Vbeta primers and 13 Jbeta primers went into the PCR. Methods used by the authors: A follow-up analysis tallied around 80 million unique TCR beta chains, roughly 11 million shared. Only in-frame clones appear in the TCRdb table, and some are missing; sequencing was by immunoSEQ multiplex PCR. The V and J calls and clone size come from that table; D and trimming were worked out from the DNA. The sample yields roughly 160,000 clones, more than 75% seen once. Healthy individuals who donated bone marrow served as the donors. Germline assignment: CDR1 PRHDT and CDR2 FYEKMQ (reference sequence). V lost 5 bases and J lost 4, with 23 bases in between. The CDR3 length is 17 residues.

The sequenced sample consisted of PBMCs. This TCR came from a man aged 25-45 years in good health and CMV-seropositive. The V call is TRBV13, the J call TRBJ2-5; a possible D gene is TRBD1 (6 bases). CDR3 loop: CASSPPSGQSFAETQYF. For the CDR3, the DNA is TGTGCCAGCAGCCCCCCCTCCGGACAGAGCTTTGCAGAGACCCAGTACTTC.